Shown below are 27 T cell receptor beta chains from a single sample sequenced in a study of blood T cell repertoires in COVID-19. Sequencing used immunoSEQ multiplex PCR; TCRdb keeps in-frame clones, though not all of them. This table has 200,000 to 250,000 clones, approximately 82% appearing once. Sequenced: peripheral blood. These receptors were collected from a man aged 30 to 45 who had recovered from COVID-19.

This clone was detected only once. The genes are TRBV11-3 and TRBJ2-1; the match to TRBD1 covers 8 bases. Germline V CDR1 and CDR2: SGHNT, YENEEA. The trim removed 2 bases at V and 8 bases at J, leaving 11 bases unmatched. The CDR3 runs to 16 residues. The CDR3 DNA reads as TGTGCCAGCAGCTTACGTGTGACAGGGGCTGGCGATGAGCAGTTCTTC. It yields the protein CASSLRVTGAGDEQFF.

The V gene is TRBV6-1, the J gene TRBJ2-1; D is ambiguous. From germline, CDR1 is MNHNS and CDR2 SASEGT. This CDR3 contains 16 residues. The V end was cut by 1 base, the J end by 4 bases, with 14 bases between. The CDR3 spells CASSEDPPRLYNEQFF. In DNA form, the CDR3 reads TGTGCCAGCAGTGAAGACCCGCCGCGGTTGTACAATGAGCAGTTCTTC.

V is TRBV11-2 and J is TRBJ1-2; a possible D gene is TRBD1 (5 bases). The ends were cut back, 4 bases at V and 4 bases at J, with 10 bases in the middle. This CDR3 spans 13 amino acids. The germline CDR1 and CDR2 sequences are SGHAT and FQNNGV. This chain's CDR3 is CASSSRVPYGYTF. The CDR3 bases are TGTGCCAGCAGCTCCAGGGTCCCCTATGGCTACACCTTC.

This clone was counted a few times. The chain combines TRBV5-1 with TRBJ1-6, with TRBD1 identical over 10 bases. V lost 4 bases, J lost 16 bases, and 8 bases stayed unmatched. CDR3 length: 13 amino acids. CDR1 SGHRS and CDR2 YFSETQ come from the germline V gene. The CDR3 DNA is TGCGCCAGCAGCCCCTGGACAGGGGGACATCTCCACTTT. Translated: CASSPWTGGHLHF. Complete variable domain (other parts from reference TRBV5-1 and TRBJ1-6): KAGVTQTPRYLIKTRGQQVTLSCSPISGHRSVSWYQQTPGQGLQFLFEYFSETQRNKGNFPGRFSGRQFSNSRSEMNVSTLELGDSALYLCASSPWTGGHLHFGNGTRLTVT.

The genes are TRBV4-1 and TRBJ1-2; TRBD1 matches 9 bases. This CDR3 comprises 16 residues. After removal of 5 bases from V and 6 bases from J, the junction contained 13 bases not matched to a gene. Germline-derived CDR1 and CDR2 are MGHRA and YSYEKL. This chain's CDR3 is CASSAGQGFRLNGYTF. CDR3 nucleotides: TGCGCCAGCAGCGCGGGACAGGGATTTAGGTTAAATGGCTACACCTTC.

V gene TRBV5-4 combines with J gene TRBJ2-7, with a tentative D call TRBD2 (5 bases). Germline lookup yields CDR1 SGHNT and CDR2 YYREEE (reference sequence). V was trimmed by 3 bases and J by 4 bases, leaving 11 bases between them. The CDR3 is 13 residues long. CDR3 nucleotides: TGTGCCAGCAGCTCTAAGGACTCTTACGAGCAGTACGTC. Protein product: CASSSKDSYEQYV.

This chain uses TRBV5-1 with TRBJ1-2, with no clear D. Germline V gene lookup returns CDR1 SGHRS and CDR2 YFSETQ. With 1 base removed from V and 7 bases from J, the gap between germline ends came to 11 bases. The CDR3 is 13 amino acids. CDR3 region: CASSLTGESGYTF. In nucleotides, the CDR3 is TGCGCCAGCAGCTTGACCGGGGAAAGTGGCTACACCTTC. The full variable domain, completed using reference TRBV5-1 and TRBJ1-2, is KAGVTQTPRYLIKTRGQQVTLSCSPISGHRSVSWYQQTPGQGLQFLFEYFSETQRNKGNFPGRFSGRQFSNSRSEMNVSTLELGDSALYLCASSLTGESGYTFGSGTRLTVV.

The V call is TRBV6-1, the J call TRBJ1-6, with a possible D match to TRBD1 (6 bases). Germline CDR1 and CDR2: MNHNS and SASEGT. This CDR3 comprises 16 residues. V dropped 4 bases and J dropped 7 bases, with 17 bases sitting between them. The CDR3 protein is CASSALGQTANSPLHF. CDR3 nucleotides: TGTGCCAGCAGTGCTTTAGGACAGACCGCCAATTCACCCCTCCACTTT.

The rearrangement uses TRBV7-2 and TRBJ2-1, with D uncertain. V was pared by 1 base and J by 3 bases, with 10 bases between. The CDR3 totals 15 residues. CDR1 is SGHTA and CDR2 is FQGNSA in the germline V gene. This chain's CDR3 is CASSLDARSYNEQFF. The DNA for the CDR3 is TGTGCCAGCAGCTTAGATGCCCGTAGCTACAATGAGCAGTTCTTC.

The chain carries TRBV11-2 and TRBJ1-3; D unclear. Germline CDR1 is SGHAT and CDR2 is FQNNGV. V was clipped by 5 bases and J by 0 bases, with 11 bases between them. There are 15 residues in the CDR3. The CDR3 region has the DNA TGTGCCAGCAGCAAAGACATTAGCTCTGGAAACACCATATATTTT. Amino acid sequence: CASSKDISSGNTIYF.

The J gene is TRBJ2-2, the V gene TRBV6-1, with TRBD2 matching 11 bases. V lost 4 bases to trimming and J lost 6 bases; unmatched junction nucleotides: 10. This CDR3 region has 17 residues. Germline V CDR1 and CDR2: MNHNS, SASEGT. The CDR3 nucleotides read TGTGCCAGCAGTGCTATAGCGGGGGGGCTTTACGCCGGGGAGCTGTTTTTT. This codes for CASSAIAGGLYAGELFF.

CDR3 nucleotides: TGTGCCAGCAGTTTGGACACACAAGAGACCCAGTACTTC. It encodes CASSLDTQETQYF. The chain uses TRBV27 and TRBJ2-5, with a tentative D call TRBD1 (5 bases). Germline CDR1 MNHEY, CDR2 SMNVEV (reference sequence). Trimming shortened V by 3 bases and J by 2 bases, and 7 bases separated the two germline ends. CDR3 length: 13 amino acids.

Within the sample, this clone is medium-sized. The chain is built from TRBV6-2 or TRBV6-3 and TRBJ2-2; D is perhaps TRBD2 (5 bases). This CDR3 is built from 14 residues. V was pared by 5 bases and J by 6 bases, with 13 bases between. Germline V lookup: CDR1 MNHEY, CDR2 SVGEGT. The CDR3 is CASSPGNPSGELFF. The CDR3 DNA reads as TGTGCCAGCAGTCCCGGGAATCCCTCCGGGGAGCTGTTTTTT.

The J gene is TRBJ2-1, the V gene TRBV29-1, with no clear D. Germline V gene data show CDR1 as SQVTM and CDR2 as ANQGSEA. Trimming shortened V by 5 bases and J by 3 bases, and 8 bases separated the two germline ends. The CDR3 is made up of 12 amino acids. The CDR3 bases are TGCAGCGTTCTTACTAACTACAATGAGCAGTTCTTC. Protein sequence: CSVLTNYNEQFF.

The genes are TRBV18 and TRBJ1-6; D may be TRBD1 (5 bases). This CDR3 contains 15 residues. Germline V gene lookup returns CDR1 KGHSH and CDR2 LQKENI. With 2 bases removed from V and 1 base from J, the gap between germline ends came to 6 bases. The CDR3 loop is CASSPGGSYNSPLHF. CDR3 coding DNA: TGTGCCAGCTCACCAGGGGGGTCCTATAATTCACCCCTCCACTTT.

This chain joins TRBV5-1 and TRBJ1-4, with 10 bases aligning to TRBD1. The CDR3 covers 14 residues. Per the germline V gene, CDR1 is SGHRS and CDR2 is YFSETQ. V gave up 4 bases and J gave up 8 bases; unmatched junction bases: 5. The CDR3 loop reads CASSTGTGEEKLFF. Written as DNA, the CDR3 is TGCGCCAGCAGCACGGGGACAGGGGAAGAAAAACTGTTTTTT. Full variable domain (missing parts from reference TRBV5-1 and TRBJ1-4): KAGVTQTPRYLIKTRGQQVTLSCSPISGHRSVSWYQQTPGQGLQFLFEYFSETQRNKGNFPGRFSGRQFSNSRSEMNVSTLELGDSALYLCASSTGTGEEKLFFGSGTQLSVL.

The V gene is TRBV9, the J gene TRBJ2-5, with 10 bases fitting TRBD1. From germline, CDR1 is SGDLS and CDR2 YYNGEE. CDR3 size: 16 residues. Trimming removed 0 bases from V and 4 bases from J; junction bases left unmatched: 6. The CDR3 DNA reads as TGTGCCAGCAGCGTAGGGGGACAGGGGTCGGGAGAGACCCAGTACTTC. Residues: CASSVGGQGSGETQYF.

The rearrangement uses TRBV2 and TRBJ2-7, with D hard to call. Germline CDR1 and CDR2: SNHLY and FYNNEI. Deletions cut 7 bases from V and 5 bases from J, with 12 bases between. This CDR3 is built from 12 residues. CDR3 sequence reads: CASMAILDEQYF. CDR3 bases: TGTGCCAGCATGGCCATTTTGGACGAGCAGTACTTC.

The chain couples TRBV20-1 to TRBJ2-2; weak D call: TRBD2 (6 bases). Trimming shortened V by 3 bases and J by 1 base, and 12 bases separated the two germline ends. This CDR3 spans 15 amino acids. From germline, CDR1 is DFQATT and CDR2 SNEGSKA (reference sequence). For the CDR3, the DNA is TGCAGTGCTAGTGCGCGGGGAGGGAACACCGGGGAGCTGTTTTTT. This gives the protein CSASARGGNTGELFF.

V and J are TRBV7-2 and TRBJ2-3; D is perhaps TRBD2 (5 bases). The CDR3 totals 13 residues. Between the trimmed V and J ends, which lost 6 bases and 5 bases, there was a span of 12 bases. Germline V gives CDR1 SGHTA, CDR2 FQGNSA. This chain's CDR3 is CASRYYGVDTQYF. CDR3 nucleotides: TGTGCCAGCAGATACTACGGGGTAGATACGCAGTATTTT.

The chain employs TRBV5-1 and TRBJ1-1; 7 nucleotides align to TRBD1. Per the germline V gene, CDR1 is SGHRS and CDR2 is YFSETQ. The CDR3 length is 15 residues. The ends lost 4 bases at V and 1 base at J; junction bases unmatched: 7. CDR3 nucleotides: TGCGCCAGCAGCGAAACGGGACAGCCGAACACTGAAGCTTTCTTT. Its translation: CASSETGQPNTEAFF.

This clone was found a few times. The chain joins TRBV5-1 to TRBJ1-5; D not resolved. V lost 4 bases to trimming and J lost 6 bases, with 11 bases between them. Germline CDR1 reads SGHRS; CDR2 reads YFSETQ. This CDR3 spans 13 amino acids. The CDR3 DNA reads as TGCGCCAGCAGCCTAGACGTGGGTCAGCCCCAGCATTTT. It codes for CASSLDVGQPQHF. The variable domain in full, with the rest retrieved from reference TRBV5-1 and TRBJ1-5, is KAGVTQTPRYLIKTRGQQVTLSCSPISGHRSVSWYQQTPGQGLQFLFEYFSETQRNKGNFPGRFSGRQFSNSRSEMNVSTLELGDSALYLCASSLDVGQPQHFGDGTRLSIL.

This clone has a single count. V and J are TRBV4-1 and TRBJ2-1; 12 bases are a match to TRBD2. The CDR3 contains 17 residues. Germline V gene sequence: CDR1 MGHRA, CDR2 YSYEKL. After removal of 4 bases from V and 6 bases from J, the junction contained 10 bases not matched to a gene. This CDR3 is CASSRLSLGLAGNEQFF. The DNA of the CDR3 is TGCGCCAGCAGCCGACTTTCCTTGGGACTAGCGGGCAATGAGCAGTTCTTC.

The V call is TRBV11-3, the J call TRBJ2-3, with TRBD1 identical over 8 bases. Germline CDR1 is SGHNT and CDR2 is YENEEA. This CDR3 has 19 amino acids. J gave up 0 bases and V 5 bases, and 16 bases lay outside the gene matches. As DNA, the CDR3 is TGTGCCAGCAGCCCTACTCCCGGACAGGGTGTGGTTAGCACAGATACGCAGTATTTT. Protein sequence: CASSPTPGQGVVSTDTQYF.

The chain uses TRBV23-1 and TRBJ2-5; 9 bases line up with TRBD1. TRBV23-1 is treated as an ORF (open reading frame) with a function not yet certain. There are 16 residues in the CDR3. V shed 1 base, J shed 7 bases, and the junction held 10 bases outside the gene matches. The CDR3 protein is CASSQLGLGQGVTQYF. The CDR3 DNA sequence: TGCGCCAGCAGTCAATTAGGGCTGGGACAGGGAGTGACCCAGTACTTC.

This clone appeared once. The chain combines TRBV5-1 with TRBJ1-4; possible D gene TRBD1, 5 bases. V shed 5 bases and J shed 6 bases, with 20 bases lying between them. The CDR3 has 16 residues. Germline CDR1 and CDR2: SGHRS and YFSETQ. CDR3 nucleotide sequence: TGCGCCAGCAGGAAACTGCCGGGGGAGGTGGATGAAAAACTGTTTTTT. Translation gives CASRKLPGEVDEKLFF.

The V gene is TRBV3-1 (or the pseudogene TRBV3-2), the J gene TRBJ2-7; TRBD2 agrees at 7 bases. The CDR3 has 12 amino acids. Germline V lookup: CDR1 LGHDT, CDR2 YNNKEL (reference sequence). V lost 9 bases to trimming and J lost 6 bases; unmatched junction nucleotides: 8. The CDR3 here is CASGGESGEQYV. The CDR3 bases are TGTGCCAGTGGGGGGGAGTCTGGCGAGCAGTACGTC.